Listed below are T cell receptor beta chains from one sample, sequenced in a study of control samples from healthy donors and cancer patients. The assay was immunoSEQ multiplex PCR, and TCRdb's table has in-frame clones only and misses some. The sample lists 55,000 to 85,000 clones, 80% to 90% occurring once. The sample taken for sequencing was PBMCs. The source of these receptors is a woman aged 50 to 60 with head and neck cancer. CDR3s include the opening cysteine and the closing phenylalanine or tryptophan. Some rows have no size entry. The others give once, few or many, or a class for an expanded clone.

abundance	v_gene	j_gene	CDR3aa
.	TRBV19	TRBJ1-1	CASSMRRTGGAFF
.	TRBV16	TRBJ2-2	CASSVSGLHTGELFF
.	TRBV5-4	TRBJ1-2	CASSSAGRGSPANYGYTF
once	TRBV12-3/TRBV12-4	TRBJ2-3	CASSLADTQYF
few	TRBV7-8	TRBJ1-2	CASSSWTGTNYGYTF
.	TRBV7-2	TRBJ2-2	CASSFGGGGGQDTGELFF
.	TRBV6-5	TRBJ1-6	CASKGPGQGVSPLHF
.	TRBV6-5	TRBJ1-4	CATRDSPNEKLFF
.	TRBV7-8	TRBJ2-1	CASRPRDRGSGEQFF
.	TRBV6-1	TRBJ1-4	CASSDGPRTNEKLFF
.	TRBV5-1	TRBJ1-2	CASSAGRVNYGYTF
few	TRBV3-1/TRBV3-2	TRBJ1-6	CASSSDKLTLHF
.	TRBV7-8	TRBJ1-1	CASSLTGYDRRTNTEAFF
.	TRBV5-1	TRBJ1-6	CASSLDARPLDRSRLTSNNSPLHF
.	TRBV4-3	TRBJ2-1	CASSQPGLLGNEQFF
.	TRBV3-1/TRBV3-2	TRBJ1-6	CASSQKPANSPLHF
.	TRBV10-1	TRBJ1-1	CASSPGLMNTEAFF
.	TRBV7-2	TRBJ2-5	CASSPSPQETQYF
once	TRBV2	TRBJ2-1	CASSDISDAHEQFF
.	TRBV6-5	TRBJ2-7	CASRKLATVEQYF
.	TRBV30	TRBJ2-2	CAWSVGDRHTGELFF
.	TRBV2	TRBJ1-6	CASSTEGVKSPLHF
.	TRBV11-2	TRBJ2-7	CASSPTTYEQYF
.	TRBV27	TRBJ1-2	CASSLLTGTGIYGYTF
.	TRBV6-4	TRBJ2-1	CASSELAGGYNEQFF
.	TRBV28	TRBJ2-4	CASSPGPPAKNIQYF
once	TRBV6-1	TRBJ1-5	CASSEPGGDSNQPQHF
once	TRBV6-2/TRBV6-3	TRBJ1-6	CASSVAQGANNSPLHF
.	TRBV6-5	TRBJ1-2	CASTLDSASNYGYTF
.	TRBV13	TRBJ2-2	CASSLTAVGNTGELFF
.	TRBV18	TRBJ2-1	CASSPTGGTYNEQFF
.	TRBV5-1	TRBJ2-2	CASSLSQDRVNTGELFF
.	TRBV20-1	TRBJ1-6	CSVDRVPPLHF
few	TRBV28	TRBJ1-4	CASRQSRGPNEKLFF
.	TRBV11-2	TRBJ2-3	CASSPRVTGYTDTQYF
.	TRBV5-1	TRBJ2-2	CASSQGMANTGELFF
once	TRBV28	TRBJ1-5	CCAGGGSNQPQHF
.	TRBV12-3/TRBV12-4	TRBJ1-2	CGSSLGQGLGYTF
.	TRBV3-1/TRBV3-2	TRBJ1-2	CASSSRDRGYTF
.	TRBV7-8	TRBJ2-7	CASSLAGTNYEQYF
.	TRBV28	TRBJ2-7	CASRKRGGAYEQYF
.	TRBV15	TRBJ1-4	CATSRVSPSATNEKLFF
.	TRBV6-5	TRBJ2-7	CASTSPGGGGYEQYF
.	TRBV5-5	TRBJ2-7	CASSLVGRSYEQYF
.	TRBV6-5	TRBJ2-5	CASSNSGGATETQYF